The 30 T cell receptor beta chains reported below all come from one sample, sequenced in a study of blood T cells in healthy people across ages. A sample-barcoded 5' primer and a J-beta primer mix were used in a second PCR of roughly 6 to 11 cycles. One entry per CDR3 protein results from TCRdb running MiXCR on the 5' RACE reads. The sample consists of hundreds of thousands of distinct CDR3 sequences, over 45% of them appearing once. Sequenced sample: blood. These receptors all come from a man under 40 in good health.

The CDR3 loop is CASTLTSGGNNEQFF. The CDR3, as DNA: TGTGCCAGCACCCTTACTAGCGGGGGTAACAATGAGCAGTTCTTC. The rearrangement links TRBV5-5 to TRBJ2-1; 11 bases map to TRBD2. V lost 6 bases to trimming and J lost 5 bases; unmatched junction nucleotides: 7. CDR3 length: 15 amino acids. CDR1 SGHKS and CDR2 YYEKEE come from the germline V gene (reference sequence).

CDR3 sequence reads: CASSTGEYEQYF. CDR3 sequence (DNA): TGTGCCAGCAGTACGGGAGAATACGAGCAGTACTTC. The rearrangement joins TRBV12-3 or TRBV12-4 to TRBJ2-7; the D gene is possibly TRBD2 (6 bases). The CDR3 is 12 residues long. V was cut by 5 bases and J by 4 bases, with 9 bases left in between.

V usage is TRBV12-3 or TRBV12-4 and J usage is TRBJ2-5; D not certain. The CDR3 extends over 13 amino acids. V gave up 4 bases and J gave up 2 bases, with 8 bases separating them. CDR3 sequence (DNA): TGTGCCAGCAGTTACCAGCCTCAAGAGACCCAGTACTTC. It codes for CASSYQPQETQYF.

The chain is built from TRBV6-1 and TRBJ2-1; TRBD1 is a possible D gene (5 bases). The CDR3 has 13 amino acids. Germline V gene sequence: CDR1 MNHNS, CDR2 SASEGT. Deletions cut 0 bases from V and 10 bases from J, with 10 bases between. The CDR3 region has the DNA TGTGCCAGCAGTGAAGCGATGGACATGGAGCAGTTCTTC. Encoded protein: CASSEAMDMEQFF.

On this clonotype: This may come from a read error, since a much larger clone is one base off. The chain recombines TRBV7-2 with TRBJ2-5, with D perhaps TRBD1 or TRBD2 (5 bases each). V was shortened by 2 bases and J by 11 bases, with 18 bases between the two germline ends. Per germline, CDR1 SGHTA and CDR2 FQGNSA. The CDR3 length is 14 residues. The CDR3 spells CASSLSLGTNEQYF. The CDR3 region has the DNA TGTGCCAGCAGCTTATCCTTGGGGACCAATGAGCAGTACTTC.

This clonotype was detected only once. The chain combines TRBV3-1 with TRBJ1-2; D perhaps matches TRBD1 (5 bases). The CDR3 has 17 residues. Germline CDR1 reads LGHDT; CDR2 reads YNNKEL (reference sequence). V dropped 2 bases and J dropped 3 bases, with 19 bases sitting between them. CDR3 protein: CASSQRDSGPRDYGYTF. The CDR3 coding sequence is TGTGCCAGCAGCCAAAGGGATTCGGGGCCGCGGGACTATGGCTACACCTTC. Together with reference TRBV3-1 and TRBJ1-2, the CDR3 gives the full variable domain: DTAVSQTPKYLVTQMGNDKSIKCEQNLGHDTMYWYKQDSKKFLKIMFSYNNKELIINETVPNRFSPKSPDKAHLNLHINSLELGDSAVYFCASSQRDSGPRDYGYTFGSGTRLTVV.

The chain recombines TRBV20-1 with TRBJ1-5; D not resolved. The CDR3 length is 12 residues. V shed 3 bases and J shed 4 bases, with 7 bases lying between them. Germline values: CDR1 DFQATT, CDR2 SNEGSKA (reference sequence). CDR3 loop: CSASGPNQPQHF. CDR3 DNA: TGCAGTGCTAGTGGGCCGAATCAGCCCCAGCATTTT.

V is TRBV15 and J is TRBJ2-5, with TRBD2 matching over 12 bases. This CDR3 spans 17 amino acids. After removal of 0 bases from V and 9 bases from J, the junction contained 11 bases not matched to a gene. From germline, CDR1 is LNHNV and CDR2 YYDKDF (reference sequence). CDR3 bases: TGTGCCACCAGCAGAGATCTGGGACTAGCGGGTACCGGGGCCCAGTACTTC. Translation gives CATSRDLGLAGTGAQYF. The whole variable domain, remainder taken from reference TRBV15 and TRBJ2-5, is DAMVIQNPRYQVTQFGKPVTLSCSQTLNHNVMYWYQQKSSQAPKLLFHYYDKDFNNEADTPDNFQSRRPNTSFCFLDIRSPGLGDTAMYLCATSRDLGLAGTGAQYFGPGTRLLVL.

This clonotype was detected only a few times. CDR3 coding DNA: TGTGCCAGCAGCCAGCGGGCCCGGGCAGGCCGGCCAGACTATGGCTACACCTTC. It yields the protein CASSQRARAGRPDYGYTF. The chain combines TRBV4-2 with TRBJ1-2; D call uncertain. The ends were cut back, 3 bases at V and 3 bases at J, with 23 bases in the middle. The CDR3 has 18 amino acids. Germline V gives CDR1 LGHNA, CDR2 YNFKEQ.

The chain has TRBV12-3 or TRBV12-4 and TRBJ2-2, with D perhaps TRBD2 (5 bases). The V end was cut by 5 bases, the J end by 7 bases, with 17 bases between. The CDR3 is made up of 15 amino acids. This CDR3 reads CASSLGRVGGGELFF. As DNA, the CDR3 is TGTGCCAGCAGTCTGGGAAGGGTAGGAGGCGGGGAGCTGTTTTTT.

This sequence joins TRBV6-1 and TRBJ2-7, with 7 bases fitting TRBD1. CDR3 length: 13 residues. Germline V lookup: CDR1 MNHNS, CDR2 SASEGT. V was pared by 3 bases and J by 1 base, with 0 bases of the junction left unmatched. The CDR3: CASSETGSYEQYF. The CDR3 region has the DNA TGTGCCAGCAGTGAGACAGGGTCCTACGAGCAGTACTTC.

The chain employs TRBV3-1 and TRBJ2-5; D is ambiguous. V lost 0 bases and J lost 0, with 5 bases in between. This CDR3 is 14 amino acids long. Germline V gene lookup returns CDR1 LGHDT and CDR2 YNNKEL (reference sequence). For the CDR3, the DNA is TGTGCCAGCAGCCAAGACGGGTACCAAGAGACCCAGTACTTC. It is translated as CASSQDGYQETQYF.

This sequence joins TRBV3-1 and TRBJ2-1; TRBD1 is a possible D gene (5 bases). Germline V CDR1 and CDR2: LGHDT, YNNKEL (reference sequence). V was trimmed by 4 bases and J by 0 bases, leaving 10 bases between them. This CDR3 contains 15 residues. CDR3 in amino acids: CASSRQTVSYNEQFF. The DNA of the CDR3 is TGTGCCAGCAGCCGACAGACCGTCTCCTACAATGAGCAGTTCTTC.

The J gene is TRBJ2-1, the V gene TRBV6-1; D is possibly TRBD2 (6 bases). Germline CDR1 reads MNHNS; CDR2 reads SASEGT. The CDR3 length is 19 residues. V shed 4 bases and J shed 0 bases, with 22 bases lying between them. Here the CDR3 DNA reads TGTGCCAGCAGTGTGATCCCGTCAGCGGGTCCTAACTCCTACAATGAGCAGTTCTTC. It translates to CASSVIPSAGPNSYNEQFF.

This clonotype was observed a few times. V gene TRBV5-5 combines with J gene TRBJ2-7; the D is unclear. The V gene's germline CDR1 is SGHKS and CDR2 YYEKEE (reference sequence). With 0 bases removed from V and 1 base from J, the gap between germline ends came to 11 bases. This CDR3 has 15 residues. The CDR3 DNA is TGTGCCAGCAGCTTGGGAGTGGGGTTTTCCTACGAGCAGTACTTC. Its protein is CASSLGVGFSYEQYF.

In this sample, this clonotype turned up a few times. The chain employs TRBV6-5 and TRBJ2-5, with 11 positions matching TRBD2. Germline V gives CDR1 MNHEY, CDR2 SVGAGI. With 8 bases clipped from V and 5 bases from J, the junction kept 13 bases outside the gene matches. The CDR3 runs to 16 residues. The CDR3 reads CASDSIPSGGPETQYF. DNA of the CDR3: TGTGCCAGCGACTCGATACCTAGCGGGGGGCCGGAGACCCAGTACTTC.

This clonotype was counted a few times. This may be a read error, as it is one base from a much larger clone. This chain links TRBV7-2 with TRBJ2-1; D not certain. Germline V gene lookup returns CDR1 SGHTA and CDR2 FQGNSA. Trimming pared 0 bases from V and 12 bases from J, leaving 6 bases between. The CDR3 is 11 residues long. The CDR3, as DNA: TGTGCCAGCAGCTTAGCTGGCGGGCAGTTCTTC. Encoded protein: CASSLAGGQFF. Using reference TRBV7-2 and TRBJ2-1 for the parts outside the CDR3, the full variable domain is GAGVSQSPSNKVTEKGKDVELRCDPISGHTALYWYRQSLGQGLEFLIYFQGNSAPDKSGLPSDRFSAERTGGSVSTLTIQRTQQEDSAVYLCASSLAGGQFFGPGTRLTVL.

The chain recombines TRBV12-3 or TRBV12-4 with TRBJ2-7, with 8 bases lining up with TRBD1. The CDR3 covers 15 residues. V was pared by 3 bases and J by 4 bases, with 8 bases of the junction left unmatched. This CDR3 is CASSFRTGYSYEQYF. CDR3 nucleotides: TGTGCCAGCAGTTTTCGGACAGGGTATTCTTACGAGCAGTACTTC.

This clonotype has only a few counts. The rearrangement links TRBV6-1 to TRBJ2-6; the match to TRBD2 covers 8 bases. The CDR3 extends over 16 amino acids. Germline CDR1 and CDR2: MNHNS and SASEGT. V trimming: 11 bases; J trimming: 3 bases; junction bases outside the gene matches: 12. CDR3 nucleotide sequence: TGTGCCCTCCTCGGGAGGGAGTTATTTGGGGCCAACGTCCTGACTTTC. Its translation: CALLGRELFGANVLTF.

In its sample, this clonotype was seen once. The chain joins TRBV20-1 to TRBJ2-1; D gene unclear. This CDR3 contains 13 residues. In germline, CDR1 is DFQATT, CDR2 SNEGSKA (reference sequence). The V and J ends lost 6 bases and 2 bases respectively, with 11 bases between them. CDR3: CSALSTAYNEQFF. The CDR3 DNA reads TGCAGTGCCCTGAGTACGGCCTACAATGAGCAGTTCTTC.

This clonotype showed up just a few times. The V gene is TRBV18, the J gene TRBJ1-2; D is ambiguous. This CDR3 comprises 13 residues. CDR1 and CDR2 (germline): KGHSH, LQKENI. V was shortened by 2 bases and J by 5 bases, with 9 bases between the two germline ends. Written as DNA, the CDR3 is TGTGCCAGCTCACCAGCCGACGGGTATGGCTACACCTTC. Translation gives CASSPADGYGYTF.

This clonotype was observed once. The chain is built from TRBV29-1 and TRBJ1-2; unclear D gene. The germline V and J ends were trimmed by 7 bases and 4 bases, with 13 bases remaining between them. This CDR3 has 12 residues. CDR1 and CDR2 from the germline V gene are SQVTM and ANQGSEA. The CDR3 DNA follows: TGCAGCGCTTTGAGGGAGGGCTATGGCTACACCTTC. Protein product: CSALREGYGYTF.

The chain employs TRBV14 and TRBJ2-3; D unresolved. CDR1 SGHDN and CDR2 FVKESK come from the germline V gene. The V and J ends lost 3 bases and 2 bases respectively, with 6 bases between them. The CDR3 extends over 13 amino acids. The DNA of the CDR3 is TGTGCCAGCAGCCAGGAGTTCACAGATACGCAGTATTTT. It is translated as CASSQEFTDTQYF.

The V gene is TRBV6-2 or TRBV6-3, the J gene TRBJ2-7; D gene uncertain. This CDR3 region has 12 residues. Trimming took off 4 bases at V and 2 bases at J, with 6 bases between the two ends. Per germline, CDR1 MNHEY and CDR2 SVGEGT. CDR3 sequence reads: CASSSWTYEQYF. The CDR3 DNA reads as TGTGCCAGCAGTTCCTGGACCTACGAGCAGTACTTC.

The CDR3 DNA reads TGTGCCAGCACCGCCTCATTGGGCTACACCTTC. This codes for CASTASLGYTF. The chain recombines TRBV7-2 with TRBJ1-2, with D uncertain. This CDR3 comprises 11 residues. The ends were cut back, 7 bases at V and 8 bases at J, with 11 bases in the middle. The V gene's germline CDR1 is SGHTA and CDR2 FQGNSA.

The gene calls are TRBV9 and TRBJ2-7; D is tentatively TRBD1 or TRBD2 (6 bases each). CDR3 size: 14 residues. The V end was cut by 4 bases, the J end by 6 bases, with 17 bases between. The germline V gene encodes CDR1 SGDLS and CDR2 YYNGEE. This CDR3 is CASSPKGGKGEQYF. As DNA, the CDR3 is TGTGCCAGCAGCCCCAAGGGGGGAAAAGGCGAGCAGTACTTC.

In regard to this clonotype: One end of the junction fails to match germline, which may point to a read error. The DNA for the CDR3 is TGTGCCAGCAGTGGGGACAGAGCAGCGAACGCTGAAGCTTTCTTT. It is translated as CASSGDRAANAEAFF. The V and J genes are TRBV2 and TRBJ1-1; 7 nucleotides line up with TRBD1. Germline values: CDR1 SNHLY, CDR2 FYNNEI. The CDR3 sequence is 15 residues long.

V and J are TRBV6-5 and TRBJ1-2; D is ambiguous. Deletions cut 10 bases from V and 4 bases from J, with 13 bases between. Germline V lookup: CDR1 MNHEY, CDR2 SVGAGI. The CDR3 has 12 amino acids. CDR3 loop: CATGGLAYGYTF. CDR3 in DNA: TGTGCCACCGGCGGACTTGCCTATGGCTACACCTTC.

The CDR3 loop is CASARTSGRLYEQYF. CDR3 bases: TGCGCCAGCGCGAGGACTAGCGGGAGACTCTACGAGCAGTACTTC. This sequence joins TRBV10-2 and TRBJ2-7; 13 positions match TRBD2. The CDR3 covers 15 residues. Germline loops: CDR1 WSHSY, CDR2 SAAADI. Trimming took 8 bases from V and 3 from J; bases not matched to a gene: 7.

The CDR3, as DNA: TGCAGTGCTAGTCGGGCGGACAAATCGACTAGCGGGATTCACGAGCAGTACTTC. Translated: CSASRADKSTSGIHEQYF. The J gene is TRBJ2-7, the V gene TRBV20-1; 11 nucleotides match TRBD2. The germline V gene has CDR1 DFQATT and CDR2 SNEGSKA (reference sequence). Trimming took 3 bases from V and 5 from J; bases not matched to a gene: 18. CDR3 length: 18 residues.